The 3 T cell receptor beta chains listed next were all sequenced from one sample in a study of blood T cell repertoires in COVID-19. TCRdb keeps only in-frame clones here, not all; method: immunoSEQ multiplex PCR. The sample has 95,000 to 120,000 clones; approximately 91% are singletons. The specimen sequenced was peripheral blood. The receptors originated from a woman in her 70s who had recovered from COVID-19.

CDR3 in amino acids: CASSLRGLAGGNEQFF. The DNA of the CDR3 is TGTGCCAGCAGTTTAAGGGGACTAGCGGGGGGGAATGAGCAGTTCTTC. The chain combines TRBV27 with TRBJ2-1; 16 bases fit TRBD2. The CDR3 loop spans 16 amino acids. V was pared by 2 bases and J by 7 bases, with 2 bases of the junction left unmatched. Germline CDR1 MNHEY, CDR2 SMNVEV (reference sequence).

The genes are TRBV28 and TRBJ1-4, with D possibly matching TRBD1 (6 bases). The V gene lost 2 bases and the J gene lost 10 bases, with 17 bases spanning the gap. This CDR3 is 15 amino acids long. Per germline, CDR1 MDHEN and CDR2 SYDVKM. The DNA for the CDR3 is TGTGCCAGCAGTTTAGGGGACACCAGGGGTGGAAAACTGTTTTTT. Its protein is CASSLGDTRGGKLFF.

This clone occurred once. V usage is TRBV7-3 and J usage is TRBJ2-3; no clear D gene. Trimming stripped 5 bases from V and 5 bases from J, with 11 bases between. The CDR3 has 13 amino acids. Per germline, CDR1 SGHTA and CDR2 FQGTGA. The CDR3 region is CASSASRGDTQYF. The CDR3 coding sequence is TGTGCCAGCAGCGCATCAAGAGGAGATACGCAGTATTTT.